Below, 12 T cell receptor beta chains from the same sample are listed, as sequenced in a study of T cell repertoires in cytomegalovirus infection (dated by TCRdb to the late 2010s). For sequencing, an Illumina HiSeq 1500 was employed. TCRdb applied fastp at Q25 and MiXCR to the public reads, then kept only in-frame beta chains. Rows are combined by CDR3 protein, so each entry shows the most common genes and DNA. Present in this sample are under 120,000 distinct CDR3 sequences, 35% to 50% of which were seen just once. 74% of the sample belongs to the ten largest clones. What this sample's treatment or condition label stands for: in vitro stimulation with specific CMV peptide epitopes to enrich CMV-specific T cells. Their antigen targets remain unknown. The source was CD8+ T cells from cultured PBMCs, collected from culture after CMV antigen stimulation. All receptors come from a human donor in good health (CMV status not recorded). Some clones in this sample may be carry-over from other donors' samples.

In this sample, this clonotype turned up a few times. The rearrangement uses TRBV12-3 or TRBV12-4 and TRBJ2-3; possible D gene TRBD1, 5 bases. V lost 6 bases to trimming and J lost 1 base, with 11 bases between them. The CDR3 runs 14 residues. CDR3 DNA sequence: TGTGCCAGCAGCCAGAAAGGGGGCACAGATACGCAGTATTTT. Protein product: CASSQKGGTDTQYF.

Concerning this clonotype itself: A much larger clone differs from this one at a single base, so this may be a read error. The V and J genes are TRBV5-6 and TRBJ1-3; unclear D gene. Germline-derived CDR1 and CDR2 are SGHDT and YYEEEE. The CDR3 runs to 16 residues. This CDR3 is CASSLAGRLSGNTMYF. The CDR3 DNA reads TGTGCCAGCAGCTTGGCCGGCAGGCTCTCTGGAAACACCATGTATTTT.

The chain carries TRBV27 and TRBJ2-7; D may be TRBD1 (5 bases). V lost 6 bases, J lost 0 bases, and 12 bases lay in between. The CDR3 covers 14 residues. Germline V gives CDR1 MNHEY, CDR2 SMNVEV (reference sequence). Written as DNA, the CDR3 is TGTGCCAGCAGCCTGACAGCTACCTCCTACGAGCAGTACTTC. It yields the protein CASSLTATSYEQYF.

This clonotype was recorded many times. V usage is TRBV7-9 and J usage is TRBJ2-2, with TRBD1 as a possible D gene (5 bases). Between the trimmed V and J ends, which lost 6 bases and 0 bases, there was a span of 20 bases. The germline CDR1 and CDR2 sequences are SEHNR and FQNEAQ (reference sequence). The CDR3 loop spans 18 amino acids. Here the CDR3 DNA reads TGTGCCAGCAGTTCTACAATGACGACGGACACGAACACCGGGGAGCTGTTTTTT. Translated: CASSSTMTTDTNTGELFF. The variable domain in full, with the rest retrieved from reference TRBV7-9 and TRBJ2-2, is DTGVSQNPRHKITKRGQNVTFRCDPISEHNRLYWYRQTLGQGPEFLTYFQNEAQLEKSRLLSDRFSAERPKGSFSTLEIQRTEQGDSAMYLCASSSTMTTDTNTGELFFGEGSRLTVL.

The V call is TRBV2, the J call TRBJ1-5, with D possibly matching TRBD1 (5 bases). The length of the CDR3 is 13 residues. Trimming cost V 3 bases and J 7 bases, with 10 bases left between them. From germline, CDR1 is SNHLY and CDR2 FYNNEI. This chain's CDR3 is CASSERGRQPQHF. The CDR3 nucleotides are TGTGCCAGCAGTGAGAGGGGACGGCAGCCCCAGCATTTT.

This clonotype was detected only a few times. The chain employs TRBV7-9 and TRBJ2-1; 7 bases fit TRBD2. Trimming at V came to 3 bases and at J to 4 bases, leaving 6 bases not matched to a gene. Germline V gives CDR1 SEHNR, CDR2 FQNEAQ (reference sequence). There are 15 residues in the CDR3. The CDR3 loop is CASSFSISGYNEQFF. CDR3 sequence (DNA): TGTGCCAGCAGCTTTTCTATTAGCGGGTACAATGAGCAGTTCTTC.

The chain couples TRBV12-5 to TRBJ2-5; TRBD1 agrees at 8 bases. Looked up from germline, CDR1 is LGHNT and CDR2 is FRNRAP. J was trimmed by 4 bases and V by 6 bases; bases with no gene match: 25. The length of the CDR3 is 20 residues. The CDR3 nucleotides are TGTGCTAGTGGCTCCCCGGACAGGGCGGTTGCAACCGATGAAAGAGAGACCCAGTACTTC. As protein: CASGSPDRAVATDERETQYF.

This clonotype was picked up a small number of times. This chain links TRBV27 with TRBJ2-1, with a weak D call TRBD1 (5 bases). The CDR3 runs to 14 residues. Trimming took off 4 bases at V and 6 bases at J, with 13 bases between the two ends. Germline assignment: CDR1 MNHEY and CDR2 SMNVEV (reference sequence). Written as DNA, the CDR3 is TGTGCCAGCAGTTCCAGGGAATGGGGCAATGAGCAGTTCTTC. Translated: CASSSREWGNEQFF.

This clonotype was seen a few times. The rearrangement links TRBV14 to TRBJ2-1; 7 bases are shared with TRBD1. Germline V gene sequence: CDR1 SGHDN, CDR2 FVKESK. CDR3 length equals 14 residues. V gave up 5 bases and J gave up 4 bases; unmatched junction bases: 5. Here the CDR3 reads CASSTRDSYNEQFF. As DNA, the CDR3 is TGTGCCAGCAGCACCCGGGACAGTTACAATGAGCAGTTCTTC.

The DNA of the CDR3 is TGTGCCAGTAGTATAATGGGACTAGGGACCGGGGAGCTGTTTTTT. Protein: CASSIMGLGTGELFF. The chain couples TRBV19 to TRBJ2-2, with 8 bases aligning to TRBD2. V was clipped by 2 bases and J by 5 bases; unmatched bases: 4. The CDR3 consists of 15 residues. Germline V gives CDR1 LNHDA, CDR2 SQIVND (reference sequence).

The chain joins TRBV6-5 to TRBJ2-1, with D possibly TRBD1 on 5 matching bases. Trimming cost V 6 bases and J 7 bases, with 19 bases left between them. Germline CDR1 and CDR2: MNHEY and SVGAGI. The CDR3 runs 15 residues. CDR3 sequence (DNA): TGTGCCAGCAGGAAAGGGGCGCCCCTGGGGAATGAGCAGTTCTTC. It encodes CASRKGAPLGNEQFF.

V usage is TRBV7-9 and J usage is TRBJ2-3; the D gene is possibly TRBD1 (6 bases). Deletions cut 0 bases from V and 4 bases from J, with 29 bases between. The CDR3 sequence is 21 residues long. CDR1 and CDR2 from the germline V gene are SEHNR and FQNEAQ (reference sequence). CDR3 loop: CASSLAQGLDVLWPPPDTQYF. CDR3 nucleotide sequence: TGTGCCAGCAGCTTAGCGCAGGGGCTAGATGTCCTATGGCCCCCCCCAGATACGCAGTATTTT.